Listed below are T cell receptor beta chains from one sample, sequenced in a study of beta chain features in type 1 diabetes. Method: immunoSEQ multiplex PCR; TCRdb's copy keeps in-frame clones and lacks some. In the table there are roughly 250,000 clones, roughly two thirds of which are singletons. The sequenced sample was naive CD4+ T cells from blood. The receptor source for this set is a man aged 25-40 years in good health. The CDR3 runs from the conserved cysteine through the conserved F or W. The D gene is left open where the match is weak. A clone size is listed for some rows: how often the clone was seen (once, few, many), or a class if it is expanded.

CDR3aa: CSARTGGGYEQYF
CDR3nt: TGCAGCGCACGGACAGGGGGAGGCTACGAGCAGTACTTC
d_gene: TRBD1
abundance: -
v_gene: TRBV29-1
j_gene: TRBJ2-7

CDR3aa: CASSLNPGGEQFF
CDR3nt: TGTGCCAGCAGCCTCAATCCGGGGGGTGAGCAGTTCTTC
d_gene: TRBD2
abundance: -
v_gene: TRBV9
j_gene: TRBJ2-1

CDR3aa: CASSDRDKNSYEQYF
CDR3nt: TGTGCCAGCAGCGACCGGGACAAGAACTCCTACGAGCAGTACTTC
d_gene: -
abundance: -
v_gene: TRBV7-6
j_gene: TRBJ2-7

CDR3aa: CAAKRRDSHNEQFF
CDR3nt: TGTGCCGCCAAGAGACGGGACAGTCACAATGAGCAGTTCTTC
d_gene: TRBD1
abundance: few
v_gene: TRBV28
j_gene: TRBJ2-1

CDR3aa: CASSSGGAIAKNIQYF
CDR3nt: TGTGCCAGCAGTTCGGGGGGAGCCATAGCCAAAAACATTCAGTACTTC
d_gene: TRBD2
abundance: once
v_gene: TRBV6-6
j_gene: TRBJ2-4

CDR3aa: CSVDSGRAEGTQYF
CDR3nt: TGCAGCGTTGATAGCGGGAGGGCCGAGGGTACGCAGTATTTT
d_gene: TRBD2
abundance: few
v_gene: TRBV29-1
j_gene: TRBJ2-3

CDR3aa: CASSEAVRANSPLHF
CDR3nt: TGTGCCAGCAGTGAAGCGGTCAGGGCGAATTCACCCCTCCACTTT
d_gene: -
abundance: -
v_gene: TRBV6-1
j_gene: TRBJ1-6

CDR3aa: CASSSGLAGPQETQYF
CDR3nt: TGCGCCAGCAGCTCCGGACTAGCGGGACCCCAAGAGACCCAGTACTTC
d_gene: TRBD2
abundance: -
v_gene: TRBV5-1
j_gene: TRBJ2-5

CDR3aa: CAWSVGSGGQETQYF
CDR3nt: TGTGCCTGGAGTGTAGGTAGCGGGGGCCAAGAGACCCAGTACTTC
d_gene: TRBD2
abundance: -
v_gene: TRBV30
j_gene: TRBJ2-5

CDR3aa: CASSSGGSADTQYF
CDR3nt: TGTGCCAGCAGCTCCGGCGGGAGCGCAGATACGCAGTATTTT
d_gene: TRBD2
abundance: once
v_gene: TRBV28
j_gene: TRBJ2-3